Detailed here is one TCR beta chain. This record belongs to a study of blood T cell repertoires in COVID-19. Overall study: The origin of the acute and convalescent COVID-19 samples was the United States, Italy and Spain. T cells, B-cell-depleted T cells, or PBMCs provided the cDNA or gDNA that served as material.

With 6 bases clipped from V and 5 bases from J, the junction kept 6 bases outside the gene matches. The germline gives CDR1 MGHDK, CDR2 SYGVNS. The CDR3 has 13 amino acids. Source study methods: Amplification from reference gene primers served as the basis for estimated nucleated cell counts. The repertoire was sequenced with immunoSEQ multiplex PCR; TCRdb's copy has only in-frame clones and lacks some. The V and J calls and clone size come from that table; D and trimming were worked out from the DNA. The table lists 55,000 to 70,000 clones, about four fifths of them singletons, with around 9.7% in the top ten.

The specimen sequenced was peripheral blood. This sequence was found in a woman older than 75 with acute or convalescent COVID-19. The chain recombines TRBV25-1 with TRBJ1-1, with 7 bases aligning to TRBD1. Here the CDR3 DNA reads TGTGCCAGCAGCAGACAGGGCCTTACTGAAGCTTTCTTT. This encodes CASSRQGLTEAFF.